This T cell receptor beta chain stems from a study of graft-versus-host responses after intestinal transplantation. Clones were read by immunoSEQ multiplex PCR, and TCRdb kept only the in-frame ones, dropping some. The sample records about 97,000 clones, 80% to 95% being singletons. The CDR3 covers 16 residues. The germline V gene has CDR1 SGHRS and CDR2 YFSETQ. Between the trimmed V and J ends, which lost 1 base and 2 bases, there was a span of 10 bases. This clonotype was sampled from a human patient who received an intestinal transplant, so some T cells may come from the graft donor. Material: PBMCs, obtained roughly 410 days after intestinal transplant. This chain joins TRBV5-1 and TRBJ2-6; D may be TRBD2 (5 bases). In DNA form, the CDR3 reads TGCGCCAGCAGCTTGCAAGACGGGACTGGGGCCAACGTCCTGACTTTC. Translated, it gives CASSLQDGTGANVLTF.